This note documents a single TCR beta chain sequence. This CDR3 spans 12 amino acids. CDR1 LGHDT and CDR2 YNNKEL come from the germline V gene (reference sequence). Between the trimmed V and J ends, which lost 4 bases and 6 bases, there was a span of 9 bases. This record belongs to a study of T cell responses to AZD1222 COVID-19 vaccine. The assay was immunoSEQ multiplex PCR, and TCRdb's table has in-frame clones only and misses some. The sample has roughly 91,000 clones, about 90% seen once; the top ten hold around 3.1%. The receptor was derived from an adult in good health. Here the sequenced sample was peripheral blood, taken on day 0 of AZD1222 vaccination. The chain has TRBV3-1 (or the pseudogene TRBV3-2) and TRBJ1-2; D is ambiguous. In nucleotides, the CDR3 is TGTGCCAGCAGCCCGTCGGCGAATGGCTACACCTTC. Protein product: CASSPSANGYTF.